This TCR beta chain was recovered during a study of blood T cell repertoires in COVID-19. CDR1 and CDR2 from the germline V gene are GTSNPN and SVGIG (reference sequence). J was trimmed by 3 bases and V by 2 bases; bases with no gene match: 3. The CDR3 contains 14 residues. The repertoire was sequenced with immunoSEQ multiplex PCR; TCRdb's copy has only in-frame clones and lacks some. The profile shows about 250,000 clones, roughly 80% of them singletons. The source is an elderly man with acute or convalescent COVID-19. What was sequenced was peripheral blood. V usage is TRBV30 and J usage is TRBJ2-7, with TRBD1 matching over 11 bases. The CDR3 region is CAWSWDRGDYEQYF. The CDR3 DNA reads as TGTGCCTGGAGTTGGGACAGGGGGGACTACGAGCAGTACTTC.